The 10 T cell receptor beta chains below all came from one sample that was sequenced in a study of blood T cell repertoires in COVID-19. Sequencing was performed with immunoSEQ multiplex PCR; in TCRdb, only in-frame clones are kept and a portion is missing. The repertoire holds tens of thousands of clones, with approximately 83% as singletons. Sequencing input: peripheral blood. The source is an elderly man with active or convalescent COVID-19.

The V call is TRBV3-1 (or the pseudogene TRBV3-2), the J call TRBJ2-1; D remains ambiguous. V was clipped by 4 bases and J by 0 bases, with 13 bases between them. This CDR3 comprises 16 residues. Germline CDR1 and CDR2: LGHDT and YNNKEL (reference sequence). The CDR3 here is CASSLRHTSSYNEQFF. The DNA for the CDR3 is TGTGCCAGCAGCCTCAGACACACGAGCTCCTACAATGAGCAGTTCTTC.

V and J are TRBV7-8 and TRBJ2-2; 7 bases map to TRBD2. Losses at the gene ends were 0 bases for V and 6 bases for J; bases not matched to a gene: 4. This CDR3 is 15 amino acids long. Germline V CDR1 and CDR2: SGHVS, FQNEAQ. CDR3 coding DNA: TGTGCCAGCAGCTTAGCAGCGGGATGGGCCGGGGAGCTGTTTTTT. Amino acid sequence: CASSLAAGWAGELFF. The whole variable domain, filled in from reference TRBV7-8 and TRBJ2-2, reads GAGVSQSPRYKVAKRGQDVALRCDPISGHVSLFWYQQALGQGPEFLTYFQNEAQLDKSGLPSDRFFAERPEGSVSTLKIQRTQQEDSAVYLCASSLAAGWAGELFFGEGSRLTVL.

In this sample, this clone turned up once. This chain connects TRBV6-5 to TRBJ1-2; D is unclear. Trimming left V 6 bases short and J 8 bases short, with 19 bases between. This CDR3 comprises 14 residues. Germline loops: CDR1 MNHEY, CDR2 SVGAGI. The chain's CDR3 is CASRSPGSPRGYTF. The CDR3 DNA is TGTGCCAGCAGATCACCCGGGTCCCCGCGAGGCTACACCTTC.

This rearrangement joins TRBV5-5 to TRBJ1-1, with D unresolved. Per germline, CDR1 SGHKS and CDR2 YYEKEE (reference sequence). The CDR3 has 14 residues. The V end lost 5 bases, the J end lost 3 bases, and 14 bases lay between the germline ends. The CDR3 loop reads CASSRVPPDTEAFF. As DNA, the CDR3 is TGTGCCAGCAGTCGCGTCCCGCCCGACACTGAAGCTTTCTTT.

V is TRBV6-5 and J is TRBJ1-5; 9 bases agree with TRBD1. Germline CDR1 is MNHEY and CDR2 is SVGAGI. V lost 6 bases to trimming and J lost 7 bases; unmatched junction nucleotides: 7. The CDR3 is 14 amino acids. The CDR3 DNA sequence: TGTGCCAGCAGACGGACAGGGGTAAGACAGCCCCAGCATTTT. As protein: CASRRTGVRQPQHF.

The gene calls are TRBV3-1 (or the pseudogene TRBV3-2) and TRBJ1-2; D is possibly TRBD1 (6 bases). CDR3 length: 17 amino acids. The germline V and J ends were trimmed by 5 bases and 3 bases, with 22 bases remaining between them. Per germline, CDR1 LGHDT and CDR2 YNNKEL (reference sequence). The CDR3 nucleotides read TGTGCCAGCAGCTCCCAGGGGTGGGGGCAGAATTACTATGGCTACACCTTC. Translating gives CASSSQGWGQNYYGYTF.

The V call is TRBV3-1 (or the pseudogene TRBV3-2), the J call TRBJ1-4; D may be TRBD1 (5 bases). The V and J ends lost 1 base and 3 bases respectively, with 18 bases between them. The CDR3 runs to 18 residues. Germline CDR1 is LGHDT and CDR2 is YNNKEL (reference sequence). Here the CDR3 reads CASSQGAGLLVANEKLFF. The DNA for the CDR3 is TGTGCCAGCAGCCAAGGGGCAGGGCTGTTGGTCGCTAATGAAAAACTGTTTTTT.

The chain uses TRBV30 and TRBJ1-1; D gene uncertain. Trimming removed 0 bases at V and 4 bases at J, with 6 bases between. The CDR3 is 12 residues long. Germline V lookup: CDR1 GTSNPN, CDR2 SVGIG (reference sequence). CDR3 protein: CAWSVGGTEAFF. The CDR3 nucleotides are TGTGCCTGGAGTGTTGGCGGCACTGAAGCTTTCTTT. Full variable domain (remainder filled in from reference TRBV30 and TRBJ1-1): SQTIHQWPATLVQPVGSPLSLECTVEGTSNPNLYWYRQAAGRGLQLLFYSVGIGQISSEVPQNLSASRPQDRQFILSSKKLLLSDSGFYLCAWSVGGTEAFFGQGTRLTVV.

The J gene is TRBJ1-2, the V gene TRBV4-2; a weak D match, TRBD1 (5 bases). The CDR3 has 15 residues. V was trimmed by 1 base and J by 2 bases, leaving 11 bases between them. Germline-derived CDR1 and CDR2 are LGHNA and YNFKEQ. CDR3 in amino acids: CASSQVRARNYGYTF. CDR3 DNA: TGTGCCAGCAGCCAAGTCAGGGCAAGAAACTATGGCTACACCTTC.

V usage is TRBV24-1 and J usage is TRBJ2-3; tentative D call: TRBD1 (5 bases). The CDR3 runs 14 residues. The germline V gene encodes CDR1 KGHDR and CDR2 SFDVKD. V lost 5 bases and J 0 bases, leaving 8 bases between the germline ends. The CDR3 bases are TGTGCCACCAGTGGTGGGGCCAGCACAGATACGCAGTATTTT. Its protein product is CATSGGASTDTQYF.